This T cell receptor (beta chain) was captured in a study of tumor and adjacent non-tumor tissue in lung cancer. About the study: Patients comprised eleven to twelve adenocarcinoma, a couple of squamous cell carcinoma and 1 small cell lung cancer.

The germline CDR1 and CDR2 sequences are SGHAT and FQNNGV. CDR3 size: 15 residues. About this clonotype: Germline and junction disagree at one end, which may indicate a read error.

The library came from three nested PCR rounds adapted from ARM-PCR protocols. TCRdb processed the multiplex PCR reads anew with MiXCR; each CDR3 protein has one entry. In the table there are 55,000 to 75,000 distinct CDR3 sequences, 55% to 75% of which are singletons. RNA was extracted from bulk tissue without any cell sorting. This chain uses TRBV11-2 with TRBJ1-4; 7 positions agree with TRBD1. Source material: lung tumor tissue. The TCR was taken from a middle-aged man with non-small cell lung cancer. The CDR3 DNA is TGTGCCATCAGCCATACTCAGGGGGCTAATGAAAAACTGTTTTTT. It translates to CAISHTQGANEKLFF.